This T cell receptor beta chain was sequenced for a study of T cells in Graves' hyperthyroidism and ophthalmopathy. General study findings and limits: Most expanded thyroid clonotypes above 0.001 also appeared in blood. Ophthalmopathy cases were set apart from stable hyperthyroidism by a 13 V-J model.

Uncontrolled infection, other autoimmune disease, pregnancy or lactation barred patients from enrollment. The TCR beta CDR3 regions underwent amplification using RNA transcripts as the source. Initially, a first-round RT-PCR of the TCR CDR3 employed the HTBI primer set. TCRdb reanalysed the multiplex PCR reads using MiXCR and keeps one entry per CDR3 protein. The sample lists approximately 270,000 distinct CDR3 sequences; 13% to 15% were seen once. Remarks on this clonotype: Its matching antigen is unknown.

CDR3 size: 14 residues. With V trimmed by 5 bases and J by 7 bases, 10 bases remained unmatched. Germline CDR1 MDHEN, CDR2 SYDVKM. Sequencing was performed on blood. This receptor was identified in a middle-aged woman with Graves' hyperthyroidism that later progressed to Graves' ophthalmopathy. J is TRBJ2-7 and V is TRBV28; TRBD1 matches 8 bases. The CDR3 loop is CASSLPGQVWEQYF. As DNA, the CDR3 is TGTGCCAGCAGTCTACCGGGACAGGTCTGGGAGCAGTACTTC.